What follows are 23 T cell receptor beta chains derived from one specimen sequenced in a study of CD8+ T cells in alopecia areata. cDNA serving as the sequencing template came from extracted, reverse transcribed RNA. Assay used: immunoSEQ multiplex PCR; TCRdb lists only in-frame clones, some missing. The table has fewer than 250,000 clones, approximately 57% seen once. Treatment denoted: oral pan-JAK inhibitor, 5-10 mg twice daily. Sequences were derived from CD4+ T cells sorted from blood, sampled at week 24, from a patient treated with tofacitinib. The receptors shown here come from a human donor with alopecia areata.

V is TRBV7-6 and J is TRBJ2-2; D unresolved. The CDR3 length is 13 residues. V lost 1 base and J lost 5, with 5 bases in between. CDR1 is SGHVS and CDR2 is FNYEAQ in the germline V gene. The CDR3 DNA reads as TGTGCCAGCAGCTTAGTGAGAACCGGGGAGCTGTTTTTT. Protein: CASSLVRTGELFF.

The chain combines TRBV28 with TRBJ2-7; unclear D gene. This CDR3 has 12 residues. V dropped 3 bases and J dropped 3 bases, with 6 bases sitting between them. CDR1 is MDHEN and CDR2 is SYDVKM in the germline V gene. Written as DNA, the CDR3 is TGTGCCAGCAGTTTGGGTTACTACGAGCAGTACTTC. Protein sequence: CASSLGYYEQYF.

The chain links TRBV2 to TRBJ2-2, with 7 nucleotides matching TRBD2. V was clipped by 7 bases and J by 1 base; unmatched bases: 3. The CDR3 sequence is 14 residues long. The V gene's germline CDR1 is SNHLY and CDR2 FYNNEI. The CDR3 nucleotides read TGTGCCAGCATGCTAGCGGAGAACACCGGGGAGCTGTTTTTT. Protein sequence: CASMLAENTGELFF.

The CDR3 bases are TGTGCCAGCAGCCGCAACTCCAGGGGACTCTACGAGCAGTACTTC. This sequence encodes CASSRNSRGLYEQYF. V is TRBV7-2 and J is TRBJ2-7; tentatively, D is TRBD1 or TRBD2 (6 bases each). V lost 5 bases and J 3 bases, leaving 17 bases between the germline ends. This CDR3 is 15 amino acids long. Germline V gives CDR1 SGHTA, CDR2 FQGNSA.

V is TRBV7-8 and J is TRBJ2-7, with D possibly TRBD2 on 5 matching bases. There are 15 residues in the CDR3. V gave up 3 bases and J gave up 3 bases, with 15 bases separating them. The germline V gene has CDR1 SGHVS and CDR2 FQNEAQ. The CDR3 nucleotides are TGTGCCAGCAGCTTTTTACATGCCGGGAACTACGAGCAGTACTTC. It translates to CASSFLHAGNYEQYF.

J is TRBJ1-2 and V is TRBV10-3, with 7 bases aligning to TRBD1. The CDR3 is 14 amino acids. The germline V gene has CDR1 ENHRY and CDR2 SYGVKD. J gave up 6 bases and V 6 bases, and 10 bases lay outside the gene matches. The CDR3 reads CAIRGQEVLHGYTF. The CDR3 region has the DNA TGTGCCATCAGAGGACAGGAGGTCTTGCATGGCTACACCTTC.

The genes are TRBV30 and TRBJ2-6; D is unresolved. The CDR3 totals 12 residues. From germline, CDR1 is GTSNPN and CDR2 SVGIG (reference sequence). V gave up 4 bases and J gave up 4 bases, with 5 bases separating them. Here the CDR3 reads CAWKSGANVLTF. Written as DNA, the CDR3 is TGTGCCTGGAAATCCGGGGCCAACGTCCTGACTTTC.

This chain's CDR3 is CSVDPGADYGYTF. DNA for the CDR3: TGCAGCGTTGACCCGGGGGCGGACTATGGCTACACCTTC. The rearrangement joins TRBV29-1 to TRBJ1-2; D may be TRBD1 (6 bases). This CDR3 comprises 13 residues. V gave up 3 bases and J gave up 3 bases, with 11 bases separating them. The germline V gene encodes CDR1 SQVTM and CDR2 ANQGSEA. Based on the CDR3 plus reference TRBV29-1 and TRBJ1-2, the full variable domain is SAVISQKPSRDICQRGTSLTIQCQVDSQVTMMFWYRQQPGQSLTLIATANQGSEATYESGFVIDKFPISRPNLTFSTLTVSNMSPEDSSIYLCSVDPGADYGYTFGSGTRLTVV.

This clone has only one observation. J is TRBJ1-2 and V is TRBV4-1; 7 bases are shared with TRBD1. Looked up from germline, CDR1 is MGHRA and CDR2 is YSYEKL. Unmatched junction bases numbered 6, after V lost 3 bases and J lost 8 bases. The CDR3 length is 13 residues. The CDR3 nucleotides are TGCGCCAGCAGCCAGACAAGGGGGCAAGGCTACACCTTC. Amino acid sequence: CASSQTRGQGYTF.

In nucleotides, the CDR3 is TGTGCCAGCAGTTTATCGATCGCGGGGGGGCGCGATACGCAGTATTTT. Translation gives CASSLSIAGGRDTQYF. This sequence joins TRBV27 and TRBJ2-3; 9 positions match TRBD2. Germline CDR1 MNHEY, CDR2 SMNVEV (reference sequence). V was pared by 0 bases and J by 6 bases, with 7 bases of the junction left unmatched. The CDR3 loop spans 16 amino acids.

The chain links TRBV9 to TRBJ2-5; possibly TRBD1 for D (6 bases). The J call is in doubt because the DNA end fits TRBJ2-7 better. The CDR3 totals 15 residues. The germline CDR1 and CDR2 sequences are SGDLS and YYNGEE. This CDR3 reads CASSGSSGTSYEQYF. DNA of the CDR3: TGTGCCAGCAGCGGGAGCTCCGGGACATCCTACGAGCAGTACTTC.

The gene calls are TRBV7-2 and TRBJ2-1, with 14 bases fitting TRBD2. Germline V lookup: CDR1 SGHTA, CDR2 FQGNSA. The CDR3 runs to 15 residues. V lost 5 bases, J lost 6 bases, and 3 bases stayed unmatched. The CDR3 coding sequence is TGTGCCAGCAGCCCGGGACTAGCGGGGGCCAATGAGCAGTTCTTC. This sequence encodes CASSPGLAGANEQFF.

This sequence joins TRBV23-1 and TRBJ1-5; 8 nucleotides match TRBD1. TRBV23-1 is placed among ORFs of uncertain function. The CDR3 contains 18 residues. V shed 0 bases and J 0 bases; nucleotides not matched to a gene: 7. CDR3 region: CASSQSAGGLPSNQPQHF. The CDR3, as DNA: TGCGCCAGCAGTCAATCCGCAGGGGGCCTACCTAGCAATCAGCCCCAGCATTTT.

This clone appeared once. V and J are TRBV2 and TRBJ2-7; 9 nucleotides match TRBD2. CDR3 length: 14 residues. Germline CDR1 SNHLY, CDR2 FYNNEI. V dropped 4 bases and J dropped 3; count of bases not matched to a gene: 4. The DNA of the CDR3 is TGTGCCAGCAGTGGAGTAGCGGGGGACTACGAGCAGTACTTC. The encoded protein is CASSGVAGDYEQYF.

In its sample, this clone was seen once. This chain links TRBV4-3 with TRBJ1-1, with no clear D. This CDR3 is 14 amino acids long. CDR1 and CDR2 from the germline V gene are LGHNA and YSLEER. V lost 4 bases to trimming and J lost 1 base, with 10 bases between them. CDR3 DNA: TGCGCCAGCAGCCGTAATACAGCGAACACTGAAGCTTTCTTT. Protein sequence: CASSRNTANTEAFF.

This chain uses TRBV7-2 with TRBJ1-1, with 8 bases that match TRBD1. V lost 5 bases to trimming and J lost 3 bases; unmatched junction nucleotides: 14. Germline CDR1 is SGHTA and CDR2 is FQGNSA. The CDR3 spans 17 residues. The CDR3 coding sequence is TGTGCCAGCAGCCCATACAGGGGGGCCGGGGTGGACACTGAAGCTTTCTTT. Translation gives CASSPYRGAGVDTEAFF.

Only a few counts were recorded for this clone. The chain joins TRBV29-1 to TRBJ2-1, with D possibly matching TRBD2 (6 bases). This CDR3 region has 17 residues. CDR1 and CDR2 from the germline V gene are SQVTM and ANQGSEA. V was shortened by 1 base and J by 2 bases, with 18 bases between the two germline ends. CDR3 nucleotide sequence: TGCAGCGTTGAAGGGGACTCGACCTCTTCCACCTACAATGAGCAGTTCTTC. Translating it yields CSVEGDSTSSTYNEQFF.

The chain recombines TRBV29-1 with TRBJ2-3; D call uncertain. In germline, CDR1 is SQVTM, CDR2 ANQGSEA. The CDR3 covers 13 residues. V lost 8 bases to trimming and J lost 0 bases, with 12 bases between them. The CDR3 sequence is CSPSRTSTDTQYF. The CDR3, as DNA: TGCAGCCCCAGCAGAACTAGCACAGATACGCAGTATTTT.

V is TRBV30 and J is TRBJ1-1; D gene uncertain. The CDR3 runs 15 residues. The V gene lost 4 bases and the J gene lost 5 bases, with 20 bases spanning the gap. Looked up from germline, CDR1 is GTSNPN and CDR2 is SVGIG (reference sequence). As DNA, the CDR3 is TGTGCCTGGATTAGACTTGGCCCCGGGCGGACTGAAGCTTTCTTT. Its protein product is CAWIRLGPGRTEAFF.

This clone came up a few times. The chain couples TRBV7-2 to TRBJ2-5, with a possible D match to TRBD2 (5 bases). V lost 7 bases, J lost 1 base, and 10 bases lay in between. CDR3 length: 13 residues. Germline V gene lookup returns CDR1 SGHTA and CDR2 FQGNSA. CDR3 loop: CASTSGFQETQYF. As DNA, the CDR3 is TGTGCCAGCACCTCGGGGTTCCAAGAGACCCAGTACTTC.

The chain is built from TRBV10-2 and TRBJ1-2, with D tentatively TRBD1 (5 bases). The CDR3 is 14 amino acids. CDR1 is WSHSY, CDR2 SAAADI, per germline. Trimming stripped 4 bases from V and 7 bases from J, with 16 bases between. The CDR3 nucleotides read TGCGCCAGCAGTGTATCCGCGGCAGGGTCTGGCTACACCTTC. Its translation: CASSVSAAGSGYTF.

The V and J genes are TRBV29-1 and TRBJ1-1; TRBD1 aligns across 7 bases. CDR3 size: 14 residues. Per germline, CDR1 SQVTM and CDR2 ANQGSEA. Trimming removed 8 bases from V and 3 bases from J; junction bases left unmatched: 12. The CDR3 reads CSIRGQGVDTEAFF. The CDR3 DNA follows: TGCAGCATCCGGGGCCAGGGGGTGGACACTGAAGCTTTCTTT. Drawing the rest from reference TRBV29-1 and TRBJ1-1, the complete variable domain is SAVISQKPSRDICQRGTSLTIQCQVDSQVTMMFWYRQQPGQSLTLIATANQGSEATYESGFVIDKFPISRPNLTFSTLTVSNMSPEDSSIYLCSIRGQGVDTEAFFGQGTRLTVV.

This clone occurred a few times. V is TRBV30 and J is TRBJ1-2, with TRBD1 identical over 7 bases. J lost 1 base, V lost 4 bases, and 3 bases had no gene match. Germline lookup yields CDR1 GTSNPN and CDR2 SVGIG (reference sequence). The CDR3 length is 13 residues. The CDR3 nucleotides read TGTGCCTGGACCGGGGACAGTAACTATGGCTACACCTTC. As protein: CAWTGDSNYGYTF.